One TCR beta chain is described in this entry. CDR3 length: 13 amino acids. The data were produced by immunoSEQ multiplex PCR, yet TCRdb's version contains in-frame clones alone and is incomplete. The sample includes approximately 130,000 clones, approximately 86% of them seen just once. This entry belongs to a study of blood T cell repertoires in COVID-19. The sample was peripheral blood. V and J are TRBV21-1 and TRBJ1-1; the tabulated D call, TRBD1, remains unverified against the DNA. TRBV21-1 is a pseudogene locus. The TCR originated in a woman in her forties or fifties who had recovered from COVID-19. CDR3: CASSLRVDTEAFF. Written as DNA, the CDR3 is TGTGCCAGCAGCCTCAGGGTTGACACTGAAGCTTTCTTT.